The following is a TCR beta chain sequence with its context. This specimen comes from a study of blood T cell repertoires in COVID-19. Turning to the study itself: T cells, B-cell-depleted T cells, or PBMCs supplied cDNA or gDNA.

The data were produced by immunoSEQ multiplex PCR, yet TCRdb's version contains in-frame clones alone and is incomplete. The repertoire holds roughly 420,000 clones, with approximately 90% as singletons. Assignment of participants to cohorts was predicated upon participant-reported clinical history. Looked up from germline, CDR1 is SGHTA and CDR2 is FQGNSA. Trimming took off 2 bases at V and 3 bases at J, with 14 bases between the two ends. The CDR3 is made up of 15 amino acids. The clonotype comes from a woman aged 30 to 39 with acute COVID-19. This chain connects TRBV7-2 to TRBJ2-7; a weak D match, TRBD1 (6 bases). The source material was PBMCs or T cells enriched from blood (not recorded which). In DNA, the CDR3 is TGTGCCAGCAGCTTATCAGGGGTTCGGCTCTACGAGCAGTACTTC. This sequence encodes CASSLSGVRLYEQYF.